One sample yielded the 11 T cell receptor beta chains listed below, sequenced in a study of early T cells in non-severe SARS-CoV-2 infection. Using its own MiXCR run on the 5' RACE reads, TCRdb lists one record per CDR3 protein. The sample records some 96,000 distinct CDR3 sequences, around 13% being singletons. Sequencing was performed on whole blood. These receptors were collected from an adult who was a healthcare worker with PCR-confirmed SARS-CoV-2 infection or an uninfected control (not recorded which).

The rearrangement uses TRBV6-2 or TRBV6-3 and TRBJ2-7; the D call may be TRBD1 or TRBD2 (5 bases each). Per germline, CDR1 MNHEY and CDR2 SVGEGT. V was trimmed by 3 bases and J by 0 bases, leaving 9 bases between them. This CDR3 is built from 14 residues. The CDR3, as DNA: TGTGCCAGCAGTTATAGAGGGGCCTCCTACGAGCAGTACTTC. As protein: CASSYRGASYEQYF.

This clonotype was seen a few times. The chain employs TRBV4-1 and TRBJ2-3; D not certain. Trimming shortened V by 3 bases and J by 0 bases, and 10 bases separated the two germline ends. The length of the CDR3 is 15 residues. Germline-derived CDR1 and CDR2 are MGHRA and YSYEKL. The CDR3: CASSHRTASTDTQYF. The CDR3 nucleotides read TGCGCCAGCAGCCACCGGACGGCTAGCACAGATACGCAGTATTTT.

This clonotype was found many times. The rearrangement uses TRBV18 and TRBJ2-5; possibly TRBD1 for D (6 bases). Per the germline V gene, CDR1 is KGHSH and CDR2 is LQKENI. Trimming stripped 1 base from V and 1 base from J, with 7 bases between. The CDR3 sequence is 14 residues long. DNA of the CDR3: TGTGCCAGCTCACCACGGACAGTCCAAGAGACCCAGTACTTC. This codes for CASSPRTVQETQYF.

The V call is TRBV12-3 or TRBV12-4, the J call TRBJ2-7; D tentatively reads TRBD1 or TRBD2 (5 bases each). V was cut by 3 bases and J by 3 bases, with 15 bases left in between. The CDR3 extends over 15 amino acids. As DNA, the CDR3 is TGTGCCAGCAGTTTCCCCCGGGGCAATAACTACGAGCAGTACTTC. Translation: CASSFPRGNNYEQYF.

The chain joins TRBV12-3 or TRBV12-4 to TRBJ2-4, with TRBD1 matching 9 bases. J was trimmed by 12 bases and V by 8 bases; bases with no gene match: 11. The CDR3 spans 13 residues. CDR3 protein: CASRQGVSLPQYF. In nucleotides, the CDR3 is TGTGCCAGCCGACAGGGGGTGTCGCTCCCTCAGTACTTC.

This clonotype was recorded a few times. The genes are TRBV7-6 and TRBJ2-3, with unresolved D. Trimming shortened V by 1 base and J by 6 bases, and 17 bases separated the two germline ends. From germline, CDR1 is SGHVS and CDR2 FNYEAQ. The CDR3 consists of 16 residues. The CDR3 sequence: CASSLVPATRMDTQYF. The CDR3 nucleotides are TGTGCCAGCAGCTTAGTTCCAGCCACGAGGATGGATACGCAGTATTTT.

This clonotype was observed at least ten times. An end of the junction differs from the germline gene, which may be a read error. In DNA, the CDR3 is TGTGCCAGCAGCAATAATCCGGGACAGGTCTCTGAAAACACCATATATTTT. Translating it yields CASSNNPGQVSENTIYF. The J gene is TRBJ1-3, the V gene TRBV11-2; TRBD1 aligns across 8 bases. The germline V gene has CDR1 SGHAT and CDR2 FQNNGV. CDR3 length equals 17 residues.

In this sample, this clonotype turned up many times. The chain has TRBV29-1 and TRBJ1-2; 8 nucleotides align to TRBD1. CDR1 SQVTM and CDR2 ANQGSEA come from the germline V gene. The CDR3 is 12 residues long. V dropped 7 bases and J dropped 4; count of bases not matched to a gene: 5. The CDR3: CSAVQGGYGYTF. CDR3 DNA sequence: TGCAGCGCAGTACAGGGGGGCTATGGCTACACCTTC.

Many counts were recorded for this clonotype. The gene calls are TRBV12-3 or TRBV12-4 and TRBJ1-2; TRBD1 might be the D (6 bases). Trimming stripped 5 bases from V and 4 bases from J, with 14 bases between. The CDR3 has 14 residues. The CDR3 sequence is CASSIKQGGYGYTF. For the CDR3, the DNA is TGTGCCAGCAGTATTAAACAGGGTGGCTATGGCTACACCTTC.

This clonotype was recorded at least ten times. This chain connects TRBV2 to TRBJ2-7; D is possibly TRBD1 or TRBD2 (5 bases each). This CDR3 region has 16 residues. Germline CDR1 SNHLY, CDR2 FYNNEI. V was shortened by 7 bases and J by 4 bases, with 23 bases between the two germline ends. CDR3 DNA: TGTGCCAGCAAAGGGAGCGCCGGGACGGAGAATTACGAGCAGTACTTC. This encodes CASKGSAGTENYEQYF.

The V and J genes are TRBV6-5 and TRBJ2-1, with 8 bases identical to TRBD2. The V gene's germline CDR1 is MNHEY and CDR2 SVGAGI. CDR3 length: 17 amino acids. The trim removed 0 bases at V and 1 base at J, leaving 5 bases unmatched. The CDR3 reads CASSYSMPGGSYNEQFF. CDR3 DNA sequence: TGTGCCAGCAGTTACTCGATGCCGGGGGGGTCCTACAATGAGCAGTTCTTC.